This T cell receptor (beta chain) was recovered during a study of blood T cell repertoires in COVID-19. On the study more broadly: PBMCs, B-cell-depleted T cells, or T cells provided the cDNA or gDNA that made up the material.

The V gene end was trimmed by 5 bases and the J gene end by 6 bases; junction bases not matched to a gene: 2. Germline loops: CDR1 MNHEY, CDR2 SVGAGI. The length of the CDR3 is 15 residues. This clone was detected only a few times. Authors' analysis steps: The authors estimated nucleated cell counts from reference gene primer amplification. Sequencing was performed with immunoSEQ multiplex PCR; in TCRdb, only in-frame clones are kept and a portion is missing. For V, J and clone size, that table is used; D and trimming come from the DNA. The sample consists of under 300,000 clones, around nine tenths of them appearing once.

The TCR was taken from a woman aged 40-49 years who had recovered from COVID-19. The sequencing input was peripheral blood. V is TRBV6-5 and J is TRBJ2-1; TRBD2 aligns across 15 bases. CDR3 in DNA: TGTGCCAGCAGTCGGACTAGCGGGGGGGCCAATGAGCAGTTCTTC. Residues: CASSRTSGGANEQFF.